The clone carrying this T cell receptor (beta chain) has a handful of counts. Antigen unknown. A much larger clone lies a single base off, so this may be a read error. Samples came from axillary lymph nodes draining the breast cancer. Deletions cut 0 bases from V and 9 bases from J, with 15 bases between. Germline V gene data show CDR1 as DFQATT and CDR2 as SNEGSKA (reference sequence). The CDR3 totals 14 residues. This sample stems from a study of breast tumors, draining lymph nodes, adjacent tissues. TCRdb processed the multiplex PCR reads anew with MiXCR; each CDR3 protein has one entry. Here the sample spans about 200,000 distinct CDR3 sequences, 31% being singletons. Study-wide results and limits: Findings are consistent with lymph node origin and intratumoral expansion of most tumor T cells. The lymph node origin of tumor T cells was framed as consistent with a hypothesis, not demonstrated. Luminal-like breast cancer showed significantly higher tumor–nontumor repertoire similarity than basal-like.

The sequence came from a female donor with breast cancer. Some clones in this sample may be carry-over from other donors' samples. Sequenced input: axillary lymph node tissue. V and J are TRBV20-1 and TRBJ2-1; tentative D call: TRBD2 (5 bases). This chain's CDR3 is CSARDLRERTEQFF. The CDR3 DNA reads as TGCAGTGCTAGAGATTTGAGGGAGAGGACTGAGCAGTTCTTC.